The 3 T cell receptor beta chains listed next were all sequenced from one sample in a study of T cell changes during pregnancy in multiple sclerosis. The method was immunoSEQ multiplex PCR; TCRdb's version includes in-frame clones alone and lacks a portion of them. The data hold about 76,000 clones, with approximately 92% observed a single time. Material: peripheral blood, obtained after pregnancy. The source of these receptors is a female donor in good health, enrolled as a control in a pregnancy study.

The chain links TRBV15 to TRBJ1-3; TRBD1 aligns across 8 bases. The CDR3 contains 14 residues. The V gene end was trimmed by 5 bases and the J gene end by 4 bases; junction bases not matched to a gene: 4. In germline, CDR1 is LNHNV, CDR2 YYDKDF (reference sequence). CDR3: CATSETGDGNTIYF. The CDR3, as DNA: TGTGCCACCAGCGAGACAGGGGACGGAAACACCATATATTTT.

The chain employs TRBV28 and TRBJ2-2; no firm D call. This CDR3 is built from 14 residues. Trimming shortened V by 3 bases and J by 1 base, and 6 bases separated the two germline ends. Germline CDR1 and CDR2: MDHEN and SYDVKM. This CDR3 reads CASSLRQNTGELFF. The CDR3 DNA is TGTGCCAGCAGTTTGCGACAGAACACCGGGGAGCTGTTTTTT.

The chain has TRBV28 and TRBJ2-5; 9 bases fit TRBD2. The CDR3 contains 15 residues. Germline V gives CDR1 MDHEN, CDR2 SYDVKM. V lost 5 bases, J lost 2 bases, and 6 bases stayed unmatched. CDR3 DNA: TGTGCCAGCAGTAGATTAGCGGGAGAGCAAGAGACCCAGTACTTC. Translation gives CASSRLAGEQETQYF. The full variable domain, with the rest looked up from reference TRBV28 and TRBJ2-5, is DVKVTQSSRYLVKRTGEKVFLECVQDMDHENMFWYRQDPGLGLRLIYFSYDVKMKEKGDIPEGYSVSREKKERFSLILESASTNQTSMYLCASSRLAGEQETQYFGPGTRLLVL.